This T cell receptor beta chain was recovered during a study of blood T cell repertoires in COVID-19 (dated by TCRdb to about 2020). In terms of the full investigation: Samples from collaborators originated in the United States, Italy and Spain and spanned both the acute and convalescent phases of COVID-19. The prospective study material was composed of cDNA or gDNA derived from T cells, B-cell-depleted T cells, or PBMCs. Subjects who had been exposed to COVID-19, were actively infected with it, or had recovered from it provided the deeply sampled blood TCRbeta repertoires that made up the dataset. The repertoires were released in a freely available public database intended as a resource for research on the immune response to SARS-CoV-2. Samples came from the ongoing ImmuneRACE study (first 160 participants) plus 1,254 subjects from 6 global collaborators. A de-identified subject ID, COVID-19 status, age in years and sex were almost always included in the sample metadata. Where HLA class I and class II types were available, the types were taken from metadata supplied by the sample provider, not from assay-based typing. Results and caveats for the whole study, not just this receptor: How much clinical and demographic metadata was included differed by source and by participant, and the metadata was provided uncurated.

The CDR3 starts with the cysteine, ends with the phenylalanine, and has 13 residues. Left in the record is the CDR3 DNA by itself, 39 bases read in frame from the first base. CDR1 and CDR2, looked up from the germline V gene (reference sequence), are GTSNPN and SVGIG. Here V drops 5 bases and J drops 4 bases, and the junction holds 4 bases not matched to any gene. Each collaborating institution followed its own protocols to collect whole blood in K2EDTA tubes. Collaborator samples were shipped for TCRbeta analysis as frozen whole blood, isolated PBMCs, or DNA extracted from either sample type. TCRbeta CDR3 regions were amplified from genomic DNA using the immunoSEQ Assay, a bias-controlled multiplex PCR. The published analysis was carried out like this. Nucleated cell counts per sample were estimated from amplification of reference gene primers within the assay. Sequence reads were collapsed and filtered to measure the absolute abundance of every unique TCRbeta CDR3 rearrangement. For each sample, productive Simpson clonality was calculated by taking the square root of Simpson's diversity index across productive rearrangements. TCRdb provides this immuneACCESS table in a form limited to in-frame rearrangements. Some clones are lacking; in checked studies, under half of them reflect an unresolved V gene, and why the rest are absent is not known. V and J calls and clone size are copied from that table; D and trimming were computed from the DNA. The sample has about 88,000 clones on record, over 65% of them singletons. Clones ranked in the top ten supply around 10% of the sample.

Turning to this clone: The antigen it recognizes is unknown. No qualities accompany the bases; no much larger clone lies one base away.

Sequenced: peripheral blood. In this chain, TRBV30 is recombined with TRBJ1-4; TRBD1 fits 7 bases in the junction. The receptor's source is a human donor in a cohort sampled during active COVID-19. Here is the DNA: TGTGCCTGGGCGGGACAGCATAATGAAAAACTGTTTTTT. Translated, this gives CAWAGQHNEKLFF.